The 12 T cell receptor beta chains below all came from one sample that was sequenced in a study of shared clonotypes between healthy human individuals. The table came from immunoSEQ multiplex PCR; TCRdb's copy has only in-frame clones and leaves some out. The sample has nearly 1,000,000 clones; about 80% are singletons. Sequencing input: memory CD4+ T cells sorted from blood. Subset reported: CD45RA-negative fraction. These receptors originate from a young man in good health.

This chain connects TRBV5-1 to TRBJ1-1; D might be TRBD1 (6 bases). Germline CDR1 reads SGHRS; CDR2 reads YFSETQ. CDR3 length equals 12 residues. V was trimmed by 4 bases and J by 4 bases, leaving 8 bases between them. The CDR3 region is CASSRGGTEAFF. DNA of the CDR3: TGCGCCAGCAGCCGAGGGGGCACTGAAGCTTTCTTT.

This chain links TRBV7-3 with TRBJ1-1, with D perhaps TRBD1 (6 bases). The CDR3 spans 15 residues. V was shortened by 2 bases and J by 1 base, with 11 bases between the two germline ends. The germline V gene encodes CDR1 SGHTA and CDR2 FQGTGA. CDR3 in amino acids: CASSLVDRQNTEAFF. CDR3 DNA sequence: TGTGCCAGCAGCTTAGTAGACAGGCAGAACACTGAAGCTTTCTTT.

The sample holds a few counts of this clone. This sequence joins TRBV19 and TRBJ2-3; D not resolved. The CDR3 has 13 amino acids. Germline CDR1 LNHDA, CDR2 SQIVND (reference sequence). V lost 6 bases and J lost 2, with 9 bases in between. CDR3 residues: CASSPRFTDTQYF. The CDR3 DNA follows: TGTGCCAGTAGCCCCAGGTTCACAGATACGCAGTATTTT. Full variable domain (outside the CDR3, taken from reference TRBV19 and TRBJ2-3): DGGITQSPKYLFRKEGQNVTLSCEQNLNHDAMYWYRQDPGQGLRLIYYSQIVNDFQKGDIAEGYSVSREKKESFPLTVTSAQKNPTAFYLCASSPRFTDTQYFGPGTRLTVL.

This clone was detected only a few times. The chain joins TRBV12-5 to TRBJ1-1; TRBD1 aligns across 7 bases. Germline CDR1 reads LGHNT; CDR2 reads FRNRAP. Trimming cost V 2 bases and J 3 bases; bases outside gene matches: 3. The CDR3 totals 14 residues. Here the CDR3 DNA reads TGTGCTAGTGGTTTGAGGGGGCGCGACACTGAAGCTTTCTTT. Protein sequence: CASGLRGRDTEAFF.

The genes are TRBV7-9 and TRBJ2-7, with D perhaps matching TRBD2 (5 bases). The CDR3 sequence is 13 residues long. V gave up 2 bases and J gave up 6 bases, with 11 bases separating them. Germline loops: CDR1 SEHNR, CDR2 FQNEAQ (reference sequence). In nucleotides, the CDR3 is TGTGCCAGCAGCTTAACAGAACGGGGCGAGCAGTACTTC. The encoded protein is CASSLTERGEQYF.

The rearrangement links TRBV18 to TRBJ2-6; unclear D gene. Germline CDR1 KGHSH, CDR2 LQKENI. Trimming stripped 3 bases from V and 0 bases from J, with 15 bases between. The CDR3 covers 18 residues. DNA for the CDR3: TGTGCCAGCTCACCTAGCCTCCTCAGCGACTCTGGGGCCAACGTCCTGACTTTC. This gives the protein CASSPSLLSDSGANVLTF.

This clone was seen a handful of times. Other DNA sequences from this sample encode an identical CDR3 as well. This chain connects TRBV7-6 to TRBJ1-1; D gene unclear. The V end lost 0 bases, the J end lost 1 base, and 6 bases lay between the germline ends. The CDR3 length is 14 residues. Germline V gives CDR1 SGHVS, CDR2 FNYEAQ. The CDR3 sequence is CASSLAGGNTEAFF. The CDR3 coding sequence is TGTGCCAGCAGCTTAGCAGGAGGGAACACTGAAGCTTTCTTT. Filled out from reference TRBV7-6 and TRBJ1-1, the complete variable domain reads GAGVSQSPRYKVTKRGQDVALRCDPISGHVSLYWYRQALGQGPEFLTYFNYEAQQDKSGLPNDRFSAERPEGSISTLTIQRTEQRDSAMYRCASSLAGGNTEAFFGQGTRLTVV.

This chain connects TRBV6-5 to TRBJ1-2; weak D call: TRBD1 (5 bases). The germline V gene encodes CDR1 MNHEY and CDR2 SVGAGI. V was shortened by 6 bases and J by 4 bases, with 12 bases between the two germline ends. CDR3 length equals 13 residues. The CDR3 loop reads CASRPGITYGYTF. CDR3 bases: TGTGCCAGCAGACCAGGGATTACCTATGGCTACACCTTC.

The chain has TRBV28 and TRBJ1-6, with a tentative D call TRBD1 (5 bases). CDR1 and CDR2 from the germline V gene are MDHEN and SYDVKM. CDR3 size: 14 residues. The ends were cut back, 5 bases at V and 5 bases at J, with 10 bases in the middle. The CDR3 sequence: CASSPGGDNSPLHF. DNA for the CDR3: TGTGCCAGCAGTCCGGGAGGGGATAATTCACCCCTCCACTTT.

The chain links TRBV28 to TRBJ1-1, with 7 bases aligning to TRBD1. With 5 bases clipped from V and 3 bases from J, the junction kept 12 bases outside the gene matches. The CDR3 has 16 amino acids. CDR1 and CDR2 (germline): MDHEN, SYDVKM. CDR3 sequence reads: CASSPTGSGHYTEAFF. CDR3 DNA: TGTGCCAGCAGTCCGACAGGGTCTGGACATTACACTGAAGCTTTCTTT. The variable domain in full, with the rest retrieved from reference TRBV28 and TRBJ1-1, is DVKVTQSSRYLVKRTGEKVFLECVQDMDHENMFWYRQDPGLGLRLIYFSYDVKMKEKGDIPEGYSVSREKKERFSLILESASTNQTSMYLCASSPTGSGHYTEAFFGQGTRLTVV.

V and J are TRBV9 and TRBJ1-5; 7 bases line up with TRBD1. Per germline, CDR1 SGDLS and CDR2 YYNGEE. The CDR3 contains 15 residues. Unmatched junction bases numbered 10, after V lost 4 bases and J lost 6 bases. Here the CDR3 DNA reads TGTGCCAGCAGCAGAGGTTCAGGGGGGCTTCAGCCCCAGCATTTT. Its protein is CASSRGSGGLQPQHF.

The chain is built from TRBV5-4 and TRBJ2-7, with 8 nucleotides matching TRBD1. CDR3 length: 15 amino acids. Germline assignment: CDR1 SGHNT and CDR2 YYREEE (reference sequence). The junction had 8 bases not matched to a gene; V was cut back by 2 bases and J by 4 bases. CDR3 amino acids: CASSFDRGVGYEQYF. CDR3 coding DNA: TGTGCCAGCAGCTTCGACAGGGGAGTTGGGTACGAGCAGTACTTC.